This is a list of T cell receptor beta chains from one sample in a study of neurological immune-mediated disorders. MiXCR, applied by TCRdb to the 5' RACE reads, yields one record per CDR3 protein. The data hold approximately 89,000 distinct CDR3 sequences, with less than 15% observed a single time. Material for sequencing was PBMCs. All receptors come from a female donor with HTLV-1-associated myelopathy (HAM/TSP). Each CDR3 is given with its conserved first and last residue. The order of the fields is clone size, V gene, J gene, D gene, CDR3 DNA, CDR3 protein. D genes are given only for firm matches. Not all rows give a size; the values are once, few, many and, for expanded clones, a class.

many	TRBV28	TRBJ2-7	TRBD2	TGTGCCAGCAGCTACTTGCGGGAGGGTCCCAAGGGTTACGAGCAGTACTTC	CASSYLREGPKGYEQYF
many	TRBV20-1	TRBJ2-2	TRBD1	TGCAGTGCGAGGGGGCTTAACACCGGGGAGCTGTTTTTT	CSARGLNTGELFF
many	TRBV5-1	TRBJ2-3	.	TGCGCCAGCAGCTTGGTGGATAGCACAGATACGCAGTATTTT	CASSLVDSTDTQYF
many	TRBV5-1	TRBJ2-7	TRBD1	TGCGCCAGCAGCTTGCAAGGACAGGGCTCCTACGAGCAGTACTTC	CASSLQGQGSYEQYF
many	TRBV15	TRBJ2-3	.	TGTGCCACCAGCAGAGCTGGACTAAACCCAGATACGCAGTATTTT	CATSRAGLNPDTQYF
many	TRBV10-1	TRBJ1-6	.	TGCGCCAGCAGTGAGTCTGGAGTTTCACCCCTCCACTTT	CASSESGVSPLHF
many	TRBV10-3	TRBJ2-5	.	TGTGCCATCAGTGAGAGAGTCGGAGAGACCCAGTACTTC	CAISERVGETQYF
many	TRBV2	TRBJ2-3	TRBD2	TGTGCCAGCAGTACCGGACGGGGGGGGGCGTCAGATACGCAGTATTTT	CASSTGRGGASDTQYF
many	TRBV7-2	TRBJ1-1	.	TGTGCCAGCAGCTTAGCGGACGGTTTGAACACTGAAGCTTTCTTT	CASSLADGLNTEAFF
many	TRBV7-2	TRBJ2-3	TRBD1	TGTGCCAGCAGCTTAGACCCGGACAGGGCAGATACGCAGTATTTT	CASSLDPDRADTQYF
many	TRBV19	TRBJ2-1	.	TGTGCCAGTGGACTTGATTGGGGAGAGCAGTTCTTC	CASGLDWGEQFF
many	TRBV5-5	TRBJ2-3	.	TGTGCCAGCAGCTTGGTAAGAAGGACAGATACGCAGTATTTT	CASSLVRRTDTQYF
many	TRBV7-2	TRBJ1-4	.	TGTGCCAGCAGCCGGGCGGGGGCAGCGTCAAAAGAAAAACTGTTTTTT	CASSRAGAASKEKLFF
many	TRBV20-1	TRBJ1-5	TRBD1	TGCAGTGCTAGAGCGCAGGGGGGCAATCAGCCCCAGCATTTT	CSARAQGGNQPQHF
many	TRBV12-3/TRBV12-4	TRBJ1-2	.	TGTGCCAGCAGTTTAAGACAGATCTATGGCTACACCTTC	CASSLRQIYGYTF
many	TRBV7-2	TRBJ2-6	.	TGTGCCAGCAGCCCACGCGGGGGCGGCGGGGCCAACGTCCTGACTTTC	CASSPRGGGGANVLTF
.	TRBV6-6	TRBJ1-2	TRBD1	TGTGCCAGCAGTTACTCAGCAGGGGGCAGAAGATATGGCTACACCTTC	CASSYSAGGRRYGYTF
many	TRBV7-9	TRBJ2-7	TRBD2	TGTGCCAGCAGCTTAGGGACGGGGGGAACATACGAGCAGTACTTC	CASSLGTGGTYEQYF
.	TRBV7-6	TRBJ2-7	.	TGTGCCAGCAGCTCGACAGGATTCTCCTACGAGCAGTACTTC	CASSSTGFSYEQYF
many	TRBV12-3/TRBV12-4	TRBJ1-1	.	TGTGCCAGCAGTTTGAACAGGCTGAACACTGAAGCTTTCTTT	CASSLNRLNTEAFF
many	TRBV12-3/TRBV12-4	TRBJ1-6	TRBD1	TGTGCCAGCAGTCGGGACAGGGAGAATTCACCCCTCCACTTT	CASSRDRENSPLHF
many	TRBV14	TRBJ1-2	.	TGTGCCAGCAGCCAAGATAGGGGGGGCCTGGATGGCTACACCTTC	CASSQDRGGLDGYTF
many	TRBV5-1	TRBJ2-3	TRBD2	TGCGCCAGCAGCTTACCTTGGACTAGCGGGGGAGGGGATACGCAGTATTTT	CASSLPWTSGGGDTQYF
many	TRBV5-1	TRBJ2-1	TRBD1	TGCGCCAGCAGCGCGAACAGGGGGCTCCCCAATGAGCAGTTCTTC	CASSANRGLPNEQFF
many	TRBV29-1	TRBJ1-4	.	TGCAGCGTTGGAGGGAAAGTGGGAGAAAAACTGTTTTTT	CSVGGKVGEKLFF
many	TRBV7-2	TRBJ2-7	.	TGTGCCAGCAGCAATGAGGGATTATCAGACGAGCAGTACTTC	CASSNEGLSDEQYF
many	TRBV12-3/TRBV12-4	TRBJ2-1	.	TGTGCCAGCAGTTTCGGTGACGGCGATGAGCAGTTCTTC	CASSFGDGDEQFF
many	TRBV19	TRBJ1-1	.	TGTGCCAGTAGCGGACAGTTGAACACTGAAGCTTTCTTT	CASSGQLNTEAFF
many	TRBV5-1	TRBJ2-3	.	TGCGCCAGCAGCTTAACAGGAGGGAATTCAGATACGCAGTATTTT	CASSLTGGNSDTQYF
many	TRBV24-1	TRBJ2-7	.	TGTGCCACCGCAGCCGGGGGGCCTTATTACGAGCAGTACTTC	CATAAGGPYYEQYF